What follows describes a single TCR beta chain. Its antigen remains unknown. Trimming shortened V by 5 bases and J by 4 bases, and 11 bases separated the two germline ends. CDR3 size: 13 residues. In germline, CDR1 is MNHEY, CDR2 SVGAGI. Using immunoSEQ multiplex PCR, the repertoire was profiled, and TCRdb retains in-frame clones only, with some absent. The data contain 65,000 to 85,000 clones, roughly 85% of them seen just once; the ten biggest clones take up around 37%. This sample was taken from a study of cytotoxic CD8 clonotypes in ibrutinib-treated CLL. Study information: The average sample held roughly 250,000 productive templates and 94,082 productive rearrangements.

Study-level results: Treatment left the uncommon public clonotypes either contracted or stable in frequency. Clonality (at baseline) was higher than in age-matched healthy donors and tracked circulating CD8+ T-cell counts. Clonality increased with ibrutinib response but returned toward baseline at progression.

The TCR originated in a human donor with chronic lymphocytic leukemia. The chain links TRBV6-5 to TRBJ1-2; TRBD1 might be the D (6 bases). Sequenced here: PBMCs, sampled after 24 months of ibrutinib treatment. The DNA of the CDR3 is TGTGCCAGCAGTCCAGGACAGCTCTATGGCTACACCTTC. Its protein is CASSPGQLYGYTF.